This T cell receptor (beta chain) originates from a study of a mutant IDH1 vaccine in newly diagnosed glioma. For the study at large: The treated population exhibited a male proportion of roughly 60%, a female proportion of about 38%, and a mean age of around 40 years. Earlier treatment was radiotherapy, temozolomide, or both, with most getting both.

Of note for this clone: The antigen is undetermined.

The table came from immunoSEQ multiplex PCR; TCRdb's copy has only in-frame clones and leaves some out. Of 50,000 or so clones in the sample, about 82% were seen once. CDR3 length: 13 amino acids. V gave up 6 bases and J gave up 6 bases, with 13 bases separating them. Germline V CDR1 and CDR2: SGHTA, FQGTGA. The study, taken as a whole, reports: Seemingly, pseudoprogression had no relation to changes in the top peripheral T cell clonotypes.

This sample's time point: baseline, week 1 (first vaccination visit). This sample's treatment: pre-vaccination baseline after standard-of-care therapy. Each tumor in the donors was a new WHO grade 3 or 4 astrocytoma, IDH1-mutant and ATRX-lost. The clonotype comes from a man younger than 35 with glioma. The specimen comprised PBMCs, sampled from a glioma patient treated with radiotherapy, temozolomide or both. This chain connects TRBV7-3 to TRBJ2-3; a weak D match, TRBD2 (5 bases). The CDR3 DNA follows: TGTGCCAGCAGAGGGAGATCGGACGATACGCAGTATTTT. Residues: CASRGRSDDTQYF.